Below are 10 T cell receptor beta chains sequenced from a single sample in a study of regulatory T cells in long-lasting Graves disease. Researchers made TCR beta libraries by using iRepertoire HTBI primers and running Arm-PCR on CDR3 regions. TCRdb re-called the multiplex PCR reads with MiXCR, one entry per CDR3 protein. The sample lists under 450,000 distinct CDR3 sequences, about an eighth occurring once. Time point specified: newly diagnosed GD, antithyroid drugs for less than 3 months. Construction of the TCR library relied on RNA isolated from PBMCs. This sample was also put to use in a study of T cells in Graves' hyperthyroidism and ophthalmopathy.

This specimen was peripheral blood mononuclear cells (PBMCs), taken at new diagnosis, from a patient treated with antithyroid drugs. These receptors all stem from a woman aged 18-35 years with Graves disease.

This clonotype was observed a handful of times. The V call is TRBV10-1, the J call TRBJ2-1; 8 bases map to TRBD2. This CDR3 is 18 amino acids long. After removal of 0 bases from V and 4 bases from J, the junction contained 11 bases not matched to a gene. CDR1 is WNHNN and CDR2 is SYGVQD in the germline V gene (reference sequence). CDR3 sequence reads: CASSESRGSGTRYNEQFF. For the CDR3, the DNA is TGCGCCAGCAGTGAGTCGAGAGGTAGCGGGACCCGATACAATGAGCAGTTCTTC.

This clonotype was counted many times. CDR3 region: CASSFGSREQYF. The CDR3 coding sequence is TGTGCCAGCAGTTTCGGGAGCCGGGAGCAGTACTTC. The V call is TRBV12-3 or TRBV12-4, the J call TRBJ2-7; TRBD2 might be the D (6 bases). CDR3 size: 12 residues. V lost 3 bases to trimming and J lost 7 bases, with 10 bases between them.

The sample holds many counts of this clonotype. The V call is TRBV28, the J call TRBJ2-2, with 10 bases that match TRBD1. Germline CDR1 MDHEN, CDR2 SYDVKM. The CDR3 is 19 amino acids. The trim removed 5 bases at V and 0 bases at J, leaving 12 bases unmatched. The CDR3 spells CASSSRKVTGGANTGELFF. The CDR3 nucleotides are TGTGCCAGCAGTAGCCGGAAAGTGACAGGGGGCGCGAACACCGGGGAGCTGTTTTTT.

This clonotype came up many times. This chain connects TRBV15 to TRBJ2-1, with D unresolved. The V gene's germline CDR1 is LNHNV and CDR2 YYDKDF (reference sequence). Trimming shortened V by 1 base and J by 10 bases, and 17 bases separated the two germline ends. This CDR3 contains 15 residues. CDR3: CATSRAGQVSVEQFF. The CDR3 nucleotides are TGTGCCACCAGCAGAGCGGGTCAGGTTTCTGTCGAGCAGTTCTTC.

The table lists this clonotype with many counts. The CDR3 region is CASSSIPTSGETQYF. CDR3 coding DNA: TGTGCCAGCAGTTCGATTCCCACCTCGGGAGAGACCCAGTACTTC. The chain recombines TRBV27 with TRBJ2-5; D is ambiguous. The V and J ends lost 4 bases and 4 bases respectively, with 16 bases between them. The CDR3 contains 15 residues. CDR1 is MNHEY, CDR2 SMNVEV, per germline (reference sequence).

This clonotype was counted ten times or more. A read error may produce the germline difference seen at one junction end. The chain joins TRBV11-2 to TRBJ1-1; a weak D match, TRBD1 (5 bases). The CDR3 sequence is 16 residues long. Germline CDR1 reads SGHAT; CDR2 reads FQNNGV. CDR3 amino acids: CASSQDYRTWPTEAFF. CDR3 sequence (DNA): TGCGCCAGCAGCCAAGACTATCGGACATGGCCCACTGAAGCTTTCTTT.

V and J are TRBV29-1 and TRBJ2-1, with 7 bases matching TRBD2. V gave up 6 bases and J gave up 2 bases; unmatched junction bases: 7. The CDR3 length is 14 residues. Germline loops: CDR1 SQVTM, CDR2 ANQGSEA. The DNA for the CDR3 is TGCAGCGTAAGTAGCGGGTACACCTACAATGAGCAGTTCTTC. Amino acid sequence: CSVSSGYTYNEQFF.

This clonotype was detected many times. The chain links TRBV20-1 to TRBJ2-1; no firm D call. In germline, CDR1 is DFQATT, CDR2 SNEGSKA (reference sequence). V was clipped by 0 bases and J by 0 bases, with 9 bases between them. The CDR3 extends over 15 amino acids. CDR3 amino acids: CSARDVRTSYNEQFF. The DNA of the CDR3 is TGCAGTGCTAGAGATGTACGTACCTCCTACAATGAGCAGTTCTTC.

This clonotype was seen a few times. The chain is built from TRBV4-3 and TRBJ1-6; D not resolved. Trimming removed 0 bases from V and 0 bases from J, with 15 bases in between. Germline values: CDR1 LGHNA, CDR2 YSLEER. The CDR3 covers 19 residues. The CDR3 bases are TGCGCCAGCAGCCAAGATCACAGACGGGAGAGCTCCTATAATTCACCCCTCCACTTT. Translation gives CASSQDHRRESSYNSPLHF.

This clonotype occurred many times. The chain couples TRBV29-1 to TRBJ2-7, with 9 bases identical to TRBD1. The V gene's germline CDR1 is SQVTM and CDR2 ANQGSEA. V gave up 6 bases and J gave up 7 bases; unmatched junction bases: 16. The CDR3 covers 15 residues. CDR3 sequence (DNA): TGCAGCGTACGAACCCGGGACAGGGTTTCTCGAGAGCAGTACTTC. Encoded protein: CSVRTRDRVSREQYF.